A selection of T cell receptor beta chains follows, all from one sample in a study of blood T cell repertoires in COVID-19. Here immunoSEQ multiplex PCR was the method, and the copy in TCRdb shows in-frame clones only, minus some. The sample holds about 210,000 clones, roughly 85% seen once. Sample: peripheral blood. The source is a woman aged 70 to 79 with COVID-19, enrolled during active disease. Each CDR3 is given with its conserved first and last residue. The D gene is left open where the match is weak. Clone size is given for some rows only: seen once, a few or many times, or a class if the clone is expanded.

abundance	v_gene	j_gene	d_gene	CDR3nt	CDR3aa
.	TRBV19	TRBJ1-4	.	TGTGCCAGTAGTATAGCCAGGGCTAGTGAAAAACTGTTTTTT	CASSIARASEKLFF
.	TRBV18	TRBJ2-2	TRBD2	TGTGCCAGCTCAAAAGGGGACTACGAGACCGGGGAGCTGTTTTTT	CASSKGDYETGELFF
.	TRBV11-2	TRBJ2-7	TRBD2	TGTGCCAGCAGCCCAGCGGGGCGGGGGAGTTTTGGGTCCTACGAGCAGTACTTC	CASSPAGRGSFGSYEQYF
.	TRBV3-1/TRBV3-2	TRBJ2-7	TRBD2	TGTGCCAGCAGCCCATCGTTAGCCCAACAAGGGAGGGACTTC	CASSPSLAQQGRDF
.	TRBV20-1	TRBJ1-6	.	TGCAGTGCTAGTGGGTTTGAGCTTGCCTCCCATAATTCACCCCTCCACTTT	CSASGFELASHNSPLHF
.	TRBV7-2	TRBJ1-2	.	TGTGCCAGCAGCCCGCTGTCCCGGGAGGGCTATGGCTACACCTTC	CASSPLSREGYGYTF
.	TRBV27	TRBJ1-2	.	TGTGCCAGCAGTCCAAAACCCGGGATAAACTATGGCTACACCTTC	CASSPKPGINYGYTF
once	TRBV7-2	TRBJ2-5	.	TGTGCCAGCAGCTTTCTAACGGGGCAAGAGACCCAGTACTTC	CASSFLTGQETQYF
.	TRBV7-9	TRBJ2-5	TRBD1	TGTGCCAGCAGCCAGGGGACAGGGGAGACCCAGTACTTC	CASSQGTGETQYF
.	TRBV4-2	TRBJ2-7	TRBD2	TGTGCCAGCAGCCAAGGAGTTCCCAGCGGGAGCGAGCAGTACTTC	CASSQGVPSGSEQYF
.	TRBV6-5	TRBJ1-1	TRBD1	TGTGCCAGCAGTCAAACAGGGGGGACTGAAGCTTTCTTT	CASSQTGGTEAFF
.	TRBV11-2	TRBJ1-3	.	TGTGCCAGCAGCGGACGGACCCAGGCGGGGGGAAACACCATATATTTT	CASSGRTQAGGNTIYF
.	TRBV11-2	TRBJ1-4	.	TGTGCCAGCAGCTCAAGCACAGCAACTAATGAAAAACTGTTTTTT	CASSSSTATNEKLFF
.	TRBV5-5	TRBJ1-2	.	TGTGCCAGCAGCTCGCTGGCCTATGGCTACACCTTC	CASSSLAYGYTF
once	TRBV19	TRBJ1-5	TRBD1	TGTGCCAGTAGTCGGGACAGGGGGTTGAGTAATCAGCCCCAGCATTTT	CASSRDRGLSNQPQHF
.	TRBV19	TRBJ1-5	.	TGTGCCAGTAGTATAACGCGGGTGGCCGGTCAGCCCCAGCATTTT	CASSITRVAGQPQHF
.	TRBV3-1/TRBV3-2	TRBJ2-1	TRBD2	TGTGCCAGCAGCCAAGATGCGCTAGCGGGGAATGAGCAGTTCTTC	CASSQDALAGNEQFF
few	TRBV18	TRBJ2-7	.	TGTGCCAGCTCACCGGGGGCATTCTACGAGCAGTACTTC	CASSPGAFYEQYF
.	TRBV7-2	TRBJ2-5	.	TGTGCCAGCAGCTTCAGCCCACGAAGCGAAGGTACCCAGTACTTC	CASSFSPRSEGTQYF
.	TRBV5-1	TRBJ1-1	.	TGCGCCAGCAGCTTGACAGGTGTTAGGGAGGTCACTGAAGCTTTCTTT	CASSLTGVREVTEAFF
.	TRBV7-2	TRBJ1-5	TRBD1	TGTGCCAGCAGCTTGGACAGGGATCATCAGCCCCAGCATTTT	CASSLDRDHQPQHF
.	TRBV11-2	TRBJ1-4	.	TGTGCCAGCAGCCTGTCAGCAACTAATGAAAAACTGTTTTTT	CASSLSATNEKLFF
.	TRBV29-1	TRBJ2-2	TRBD2	TGCAGCGCCGGACTAGCGGGGACCGGGGAGCTGTTTTTT	CSAGLAGTGELFF
.	TRBV9	TRBJ2-7	.	TGTGCCAGCAGCCCACCGCAGTACTTC	CASSPPQYF
.	TRBV9	TRBJ2-5	.	TGTGCCAGCAGCGTTCAGGGTACGCAAGAGACCCAGTACTTC	CASSVQGTQETQYF
.	TRBV7-2	TRBJ1-4	TRBD1	TGTGCCAGCAGCCCAAGGCTGGGACAGGGTGGTGAAAAACTGTTTTTT	CASSPRLGQGGEKLFF
few	TRBV4-3	TRBJ2-2	TRBD2	TGCGCCAGCAGCCCCTCCGGACTAGCGGCCGCGAGGACCGGGGAGCTGTTTTTT	CASSPSGLAAARTGELFF
.	TRBV18	TRBJ1-1	TRBD1	TGTGCCAGCTCACCATCAGGGGGCCCCGGAACTGAAGCTTTCTTT	CASSPSGGPGTEAFF
.	TRBV7-9	TRBJ1-2	.	TGTGCCAGCAGCTTAGGGGACATTGAACGCTATGGCTACACCTTC	CASSLGDIERYGYTF
.	TRBV4-3	TRBJ2-1	TRBD2	TGCGCCAGCAGCCAAGGCGCGGGCGGGGGGCACGATGAGCAGTTCTTC	CASSQGAGGGHDEQFF
.	TRBV18	TRBJ1-1	TRBD1	TGTGCCAGCTCGCGACAGGGGGCGAACACTGAAGCTTTCTTT	CASSRQGANTEAFF
.	TRBV28	TRBJ2-1	.	TGTGCCAGCAGTTCCCCCCCTGAACGAGAGGAGCAGTTCTTC	CASSSPPEREEQFF
.	TRBV6-2/TRBV6-3	TRBJ2-1	TRBD2	TGTGCCAGCAGTTCCGTTTTCGGGACTAGCTTTGAGCAGTTCTTC	CASSSVFGTSFEQFF
.	TRBV5-1	TRBJ1-6	.	TGCGCCAGCAGCTTGGGTAGTGGGCGGGGGAATTCACCCCTCCACTTT	CASSLGSGRGNSPLHF
once	TRBV3-1/TRBV3-2	TRBJ2-1	.	TGTGCCAGCAGCTCCGGTAGCTCCTACAATGAGCAGTTCTTC	CASSSGSSYNEQFF
once	TRBV13	TRBJ2-1	TRBD2	TGTGCCAGCAGCTTCTTAGCGGGGGGGCCCTCAAACAATGAGCAGTTCTTC	CASSFLAGGPSNNEQFF
few	TRBV6-6	TRBJ1-3	.	TGTGCCAGCAGGCTCTCCCAGGCCCAACGGGAAAACACCATATATTTT	CASRLSQAQRENTIYF
.	TRBV6-5	TRBJ1-2	TRBD1	TGTGCCAGCAGCGCAGGGGGTTTCCATGGCTACACCTTC	CASSAGGFHGYTF